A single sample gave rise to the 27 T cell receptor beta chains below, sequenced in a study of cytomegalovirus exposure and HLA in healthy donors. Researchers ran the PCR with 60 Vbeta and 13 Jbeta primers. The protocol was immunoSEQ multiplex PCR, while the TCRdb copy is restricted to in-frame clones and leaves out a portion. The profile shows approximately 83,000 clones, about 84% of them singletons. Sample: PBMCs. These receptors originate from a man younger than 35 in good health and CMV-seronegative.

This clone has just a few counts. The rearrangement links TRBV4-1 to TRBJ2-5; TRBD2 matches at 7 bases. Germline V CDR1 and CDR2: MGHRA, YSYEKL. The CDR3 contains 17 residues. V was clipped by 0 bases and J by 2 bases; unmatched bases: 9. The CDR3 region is CASSQEGIAGGQETQYF. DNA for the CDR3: TGCGCCAGCAGCCAAGAAGGAATAGCGGGCGGGCAAGAGACCCAGTACTTC.

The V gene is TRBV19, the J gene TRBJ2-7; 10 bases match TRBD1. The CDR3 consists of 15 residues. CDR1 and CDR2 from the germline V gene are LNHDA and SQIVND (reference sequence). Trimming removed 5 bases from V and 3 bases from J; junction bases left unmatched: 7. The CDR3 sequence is CASSYGGTGDYEQYF. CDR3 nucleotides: TGTGCCAGTAGTTATGGCGGGACAGGGGACTACGAGCAGTACTTC.

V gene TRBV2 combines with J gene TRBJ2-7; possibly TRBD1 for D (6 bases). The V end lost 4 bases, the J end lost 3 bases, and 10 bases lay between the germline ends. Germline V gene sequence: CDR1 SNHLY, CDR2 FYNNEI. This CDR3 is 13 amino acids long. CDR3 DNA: TGTGCCAGCAGTGGAAGCAGGGGCTACGAGCAGTACTTC. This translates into CASSGSRGYEQYF.

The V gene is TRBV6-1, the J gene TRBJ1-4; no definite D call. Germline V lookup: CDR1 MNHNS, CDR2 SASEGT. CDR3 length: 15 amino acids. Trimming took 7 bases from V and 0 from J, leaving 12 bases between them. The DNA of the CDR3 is TGTGCCAGCATACTTTCACCCTCAACTAATGAAAAACTGTTTTTT. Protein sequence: CASILSPSTNEKLFF.

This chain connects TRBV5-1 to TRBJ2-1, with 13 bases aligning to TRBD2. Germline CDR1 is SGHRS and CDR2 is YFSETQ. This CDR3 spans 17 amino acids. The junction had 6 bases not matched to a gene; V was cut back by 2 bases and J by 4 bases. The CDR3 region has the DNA TGCGCCAGCAGCTTCTCGACTAGCGGGGGGCGATACAATGAGCAGTTCTTC. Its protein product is CASSFSTSGGRYNEQFF.

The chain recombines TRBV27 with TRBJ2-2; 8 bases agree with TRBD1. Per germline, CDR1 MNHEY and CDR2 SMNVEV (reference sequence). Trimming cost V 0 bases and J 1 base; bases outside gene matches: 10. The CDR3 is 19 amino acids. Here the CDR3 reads CASSLSRRRTGQNTGELFF. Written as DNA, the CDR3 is TGTGCCAGCAGTTTATCGCGGAGGCGGACAGGGCAGAACACCGGGGAGCTGTTTTTT.

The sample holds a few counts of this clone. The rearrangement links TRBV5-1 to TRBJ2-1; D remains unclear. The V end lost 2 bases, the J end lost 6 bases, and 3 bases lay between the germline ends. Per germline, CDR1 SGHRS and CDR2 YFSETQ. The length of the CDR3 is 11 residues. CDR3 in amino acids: CASSFLNEQFF. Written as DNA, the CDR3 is TGCGCCAGCAGCTTCCTCAATGAGCAGTTCTTC. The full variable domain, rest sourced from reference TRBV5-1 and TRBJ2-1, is KAGVTQTPRYLIKTRGQQVTLSCSPISGHRSVSWYQQTPGQGLQFLFEYFSETQRNKGNFPGRFSGRQFSNSRSEMNVSTLELGDSALYLCASSFLNEQFFGPGTRLTVL.

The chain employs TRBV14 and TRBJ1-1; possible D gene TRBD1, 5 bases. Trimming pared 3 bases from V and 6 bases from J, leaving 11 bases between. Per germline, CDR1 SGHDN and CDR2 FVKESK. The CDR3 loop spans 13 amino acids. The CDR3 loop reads CASSQGPGSEAFF. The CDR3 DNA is TGTGCCAGCAGCCAGGGCCCAGGGTCTGAAGCTTTCTTT.

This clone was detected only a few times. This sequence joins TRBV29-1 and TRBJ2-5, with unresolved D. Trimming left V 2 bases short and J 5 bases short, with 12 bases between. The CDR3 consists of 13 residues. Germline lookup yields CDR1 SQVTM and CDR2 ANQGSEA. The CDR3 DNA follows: TGCAGCGTTGAACGCCAGAAAATGGAGACCCAGTACTTC. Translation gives CSVERQKMETQYF.

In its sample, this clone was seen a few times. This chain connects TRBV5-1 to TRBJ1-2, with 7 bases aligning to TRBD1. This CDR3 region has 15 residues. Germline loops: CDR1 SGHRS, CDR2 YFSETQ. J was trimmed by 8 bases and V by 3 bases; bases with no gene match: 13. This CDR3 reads CASSSGQASIGGYTF. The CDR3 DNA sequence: TGCGCCAGCAGCTCCGGACAGGCCTCAATCGGCGGCTACACCTTC.

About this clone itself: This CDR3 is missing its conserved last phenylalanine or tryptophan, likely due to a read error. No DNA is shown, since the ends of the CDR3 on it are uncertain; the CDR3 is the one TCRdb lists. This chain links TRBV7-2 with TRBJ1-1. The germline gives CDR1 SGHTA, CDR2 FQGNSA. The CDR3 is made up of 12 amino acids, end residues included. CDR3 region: CASSLGTGRREL.

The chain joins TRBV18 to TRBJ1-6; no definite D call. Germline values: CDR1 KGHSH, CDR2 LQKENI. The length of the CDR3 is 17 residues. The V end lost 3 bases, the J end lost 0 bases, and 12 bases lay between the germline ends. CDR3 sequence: CASSPTDGSSYNSPLHF. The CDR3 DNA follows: TGTGCCAGCTCACCGACGGACGGGAGCTCCTATAATTCACCCCTCCACTTT.

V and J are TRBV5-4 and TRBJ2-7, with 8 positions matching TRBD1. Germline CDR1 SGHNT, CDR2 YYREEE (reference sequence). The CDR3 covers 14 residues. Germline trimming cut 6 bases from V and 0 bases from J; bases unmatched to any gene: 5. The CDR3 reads CASTRTGSSYEQYF. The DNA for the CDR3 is TGTGCCAGCACGCGGACAGGGAGCTCCTACGAGCAGTACTTC. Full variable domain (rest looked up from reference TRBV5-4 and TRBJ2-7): ETGVTQSPTHLIKTRGQQVTLRCSSQSGHNTVSWYQQALGQGPQFIFQYYREEENGRGNFPPRFSGLQFPNYSSELNVNALELDDSALYLCASTRTGSSYEQYFGPGTRLTVT.

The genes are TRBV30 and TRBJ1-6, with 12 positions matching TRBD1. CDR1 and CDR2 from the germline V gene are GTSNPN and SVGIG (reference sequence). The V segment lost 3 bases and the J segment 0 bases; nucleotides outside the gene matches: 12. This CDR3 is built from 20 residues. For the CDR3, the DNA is TGTGCCTGGAGGAGGGACAGGGGGCTCTTAGAGAGCTCCTATAATTCACCCCTCCACTTT. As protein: CAWRRDRGLLESSYNSPLHF. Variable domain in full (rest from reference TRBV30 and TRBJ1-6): SQTIHQWPATLVQPVGSPLSLECTVEGTSNPNLYWYRQAAGRGLQLLFYSVGIGQISSEVPQNLSASRPQDRQFILSSKKLLLSDSGFYLCAWRRDRGLLESSYNSPLHFGNGTRLTVT.

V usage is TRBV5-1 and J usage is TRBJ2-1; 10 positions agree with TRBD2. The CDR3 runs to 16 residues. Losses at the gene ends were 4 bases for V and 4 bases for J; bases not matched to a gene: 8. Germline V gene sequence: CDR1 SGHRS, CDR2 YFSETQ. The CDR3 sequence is CASSNTAGGLYNEQFF. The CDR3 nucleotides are TGCGCCAGCAGCAACACAGCGGGGGGGCTTTACAATGAGCAGTTCTTC.

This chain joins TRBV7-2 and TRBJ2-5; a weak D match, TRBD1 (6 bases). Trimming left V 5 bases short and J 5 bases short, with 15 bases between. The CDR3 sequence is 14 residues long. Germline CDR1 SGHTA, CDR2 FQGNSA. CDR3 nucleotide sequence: TGTGCCAGCAGCCGAGACGAGGGGGTCGAGACCCAGTACTTC. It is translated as CASSRDEGVETQYF.

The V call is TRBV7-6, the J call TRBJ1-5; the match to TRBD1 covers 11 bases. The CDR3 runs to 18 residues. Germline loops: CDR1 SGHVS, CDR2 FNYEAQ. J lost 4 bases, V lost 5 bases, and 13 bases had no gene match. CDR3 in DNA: TGTGCCAGCAGCCCCCGGTCCGGGACAGGGGGAGGAAATCAGCCCCAGCATTTT. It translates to CASSPRSGTGGGNQPQHF.

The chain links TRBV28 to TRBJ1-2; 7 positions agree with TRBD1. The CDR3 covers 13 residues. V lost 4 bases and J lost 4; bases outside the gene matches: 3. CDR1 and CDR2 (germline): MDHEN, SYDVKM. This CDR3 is CASSYGQAYGYTF. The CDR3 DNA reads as TGTGCCAGCAGTTACGGACAGGCCTATGGCTACACCTTC.

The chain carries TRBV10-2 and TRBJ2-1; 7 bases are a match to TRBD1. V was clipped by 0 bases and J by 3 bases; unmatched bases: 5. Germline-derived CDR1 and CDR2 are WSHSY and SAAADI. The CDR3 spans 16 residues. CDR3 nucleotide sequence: TGCGCCAGCAGTGAGTCTACAGGGGATTACTACAATGAGCAGTTCTTC. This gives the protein CASSESTGDYYNEQFF.

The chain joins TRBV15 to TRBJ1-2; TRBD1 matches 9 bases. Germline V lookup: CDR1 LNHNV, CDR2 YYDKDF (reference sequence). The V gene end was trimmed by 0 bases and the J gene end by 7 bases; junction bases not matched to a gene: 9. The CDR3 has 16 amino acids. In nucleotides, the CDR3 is TGTGCCACCAGCAGAGACCCCCACACACAGGGGGCTGGCTACACCTTC. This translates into CATSRDPHTQGAGYTF.

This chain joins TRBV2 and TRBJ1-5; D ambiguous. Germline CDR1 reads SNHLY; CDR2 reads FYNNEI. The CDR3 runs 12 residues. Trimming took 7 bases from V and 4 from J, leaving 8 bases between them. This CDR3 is CASNTENQPQHF. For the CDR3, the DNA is TGTGCCAGCAATACGGAGAATCAGCCCCAGCATTTT.

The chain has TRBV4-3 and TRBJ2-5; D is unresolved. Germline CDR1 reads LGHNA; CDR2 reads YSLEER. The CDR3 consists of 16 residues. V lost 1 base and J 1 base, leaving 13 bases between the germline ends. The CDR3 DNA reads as TGCGCCAGCAGCCAAGGAGAGGTTAGCCTCCAAGAGACCCAGTACTTC. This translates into CASSQGEVSLQETQYF.

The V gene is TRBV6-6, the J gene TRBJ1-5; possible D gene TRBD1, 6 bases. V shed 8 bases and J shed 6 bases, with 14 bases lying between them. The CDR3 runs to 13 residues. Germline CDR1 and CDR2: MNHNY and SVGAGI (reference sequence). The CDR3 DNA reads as TGTGCCAGCTCCGGGGGGCGCGGTCAGCCCCAGCATTTT. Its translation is CASSGGRGQPQHF.

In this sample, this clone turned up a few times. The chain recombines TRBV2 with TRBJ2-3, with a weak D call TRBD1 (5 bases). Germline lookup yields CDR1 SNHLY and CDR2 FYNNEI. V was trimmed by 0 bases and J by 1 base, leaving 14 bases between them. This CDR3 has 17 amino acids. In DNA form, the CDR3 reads TGTGCCAGCAGTGAAGCGCTTCCGGGCAGGGGCACAGATACGCAGTATTTT. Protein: CASSEALPGRGTDTQYF. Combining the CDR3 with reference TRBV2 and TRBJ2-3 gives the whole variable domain EPEVTQTPSHQVTQMGQEVILRCVPISNHLYFYWYRQILGQKVEFLVSFYNNEISEKSEIFDDQFSVERPDGSNFTLKIRSTKLEDSAMYFCASSEALPGRGTDTQYFGPGTRLTVL.

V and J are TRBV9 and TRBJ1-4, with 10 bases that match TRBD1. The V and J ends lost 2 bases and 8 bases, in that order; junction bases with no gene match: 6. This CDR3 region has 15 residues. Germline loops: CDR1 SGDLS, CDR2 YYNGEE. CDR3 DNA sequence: TGTGCCAGCAGCGTCCGACAGGGGGCCGGGGAAAAACTGTTTTTT. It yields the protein CASSVRQGAGEKLFF.

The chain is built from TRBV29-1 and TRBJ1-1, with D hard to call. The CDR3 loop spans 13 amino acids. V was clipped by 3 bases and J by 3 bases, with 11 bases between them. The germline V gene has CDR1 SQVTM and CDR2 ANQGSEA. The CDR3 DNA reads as TGCAGCGTTGATGCGGGAGGGTACACTGAAGCTTTCTTT. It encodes CSVDAGGYTEAFF.

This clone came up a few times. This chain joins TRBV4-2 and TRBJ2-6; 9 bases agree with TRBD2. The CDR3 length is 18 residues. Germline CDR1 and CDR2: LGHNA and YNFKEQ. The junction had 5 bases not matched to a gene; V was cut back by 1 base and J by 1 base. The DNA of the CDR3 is TGTGCCAGCAGCCAAGTTTCTAGCGGGGTTTCTGGGGCCAACGTCCTGACTTTC. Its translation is CASSQVSSGVSGANVLTF.